Listed below are T cell receptor beta chains from one sample, sequenced in a study of metastatic and nonmetastatic thyroid tumors. TCRdb re-analyzed the PCR reads through MiXCR. The table shows about 27,000 clones, with approximately 13% occurring only once. The sample was blood. The receptor set was obtained from a female donor with papillary thyroid cancer or a benign thyroid nodule (not recorded which). Some clones in this sample may be carry-over from other donors' samples. CDR3s include the opening cysteine and the closing phenylalanine or tryptophan. Each record gives: J gene, clone size, D gene, V gene, CDR3 protein, CDR3 DNA. The D gene is left open where the match is weak. The size field is filled for only some rows; it gives once, few, many or a size class.

j_gene: TRBJ1-5
abundance: few
d_gene: .
v_gene: TRBV6-2/TRBV6-3
CDR3aa: CASSFWATVNQPQHF
CDR3nt: TGTGCCAGCAGTTTCTGGGCTACCGTCAATCAGCCCCAGCATTTT

j_gene: TRBJ2-5
abundance: .
d_gene: .
v_gene: TRBV7-3
CDR3aa: CASSLRPVQGPETQYF
CDR3nt: TGTGCCAGCAGCTTACGCCCGGTACAGGGTCCAGAGACCCAGTACTTC

j_gene: TRBJ2-1
abundance: many
d_gene: TRBD2
v_gene: TRBV18
CDR3aa: CASSYRGEKRGPEQFF
CDR3nt: TGTGCCAGCTCATACCGGGGGGAGAAGCGGGGACCTGAGCAGTTCTTC

j_gene: TRBJ2-3
abundance: medium-sized
d_gene: TRBD2
v_gene: TRBV6-1
CDR3aa: CASRRLAGGPPDTQYF
CDR3nt: TGTGCCAGCAGACGACTAGCGGGAGGGCCCCCAGATACGCAGTATTTT

j_gene: TRBJ2-7
abundance: many
d_gene: .
v_gene: TRBV6-1
CDR3aa: CASSGNKEGYEQYF
CDR3nt: TGTGCCAGCAGTGGCAACAAAGAAGGGTACGAGCAGTACTTC

j_gene: TRBJ2-7
abundance: many
d_gene: .
v_gene: TRBV7-2
CDR3aa: CASSLNGGLGYEQYF
CDR3nt: TGTGCCAGCAGCTTAAACGGGGGGCTAGGCTACGAGCAGTACTTC

j_gene: TRBJ2-3
abundance: medium-sized
d_gene: .
v_gene: TRBV28
CDR3aa: CASSFSGPDTQYF
CDR3nt: TGTGCCAGCAGTTTCTCCGGGCCGGATACGCAGTATTTT

j_gene: TRBJ1-2
abundance: many
d_gene: .
v_gene: TRBV6-1
CDR3aa: CASRGTGTGYGYTF
CDR3nt: TGTGCCAGCAGGGGAACGGGGACGGGCTATGGCTACACCTTC

j_gene: TRBJ1-4
abundance: many
d_gene: TRBD1
v_gene: TRBV30
CDR3aa: CAWGGRGMKKLFF
CDR3nt: TGTGCCTGGGGGGGCAGGGGGATGAAAAAACTGTTTTTT

j_gene: TRBJ1-1
abundance: many
d_gene: .
v_gene: TRBV25-1
CDR3aa: CASSDGGKDTEAFF
CDR3nt: TGTGCCAGCAGTGACGGAGGTAAGGACACTGAAGCTTTCTTT

j_gene: TRBJ1-6
abundance: .
d_gene: TRBD1
v_gene: TRBV6-4
CDR3aa: CASSPTGINSPLHF
CDR3nt: TGTGCCAGCAGTCCGACAGGGATCAATTCACCCCTCCACTTT

j_gene: TRBJ1-2
abundance: few
d_gene: .
v_gene: TRBV19
CDR3aa: CASRDESDRQGYTF
CDR3nt: TGTGCCAGTAGGGATGAATCGGACCGTCAAGGCTACACCTTC

j_gene: TRBJ2-1
abundance: .
d_gene: TRBD1
v_gene: TRBV6-1
CDR3aa: CASIRGSYNEQSF
CDR3nt: TGTGCCAGCATCAGGGGGTCCTACAATGAGCAGTCCTTC

j_gene: TRBJ1-1
abundance: .
d_gene: .
v_gene: TRBV3-1
CDR3aa: CASSQSVKWGGAFF
CDR3nt: TGTGCCAGCAGCCAATCCGTAAAATGGGGGGGAGCTTTCTTT

j_gene: TRBJ2-5
abundance: many
d_gene: TRBD2
v_gene: TRBV18
CDR3aa: CASSPATWASGKETQYF
CDR3nt: TGTGCCAGCTCACCAGCGACTTGGGCTAGCGGGAAGGAGACCCAGTACTTC

j_gene: TRBJ1-5
abundance: many
d_gene: .
v_gene: TRBV30
CDR3aa: CAWSVGVSNQPQHF
CDR3nt: TGTGCCTGGAGTGTAGGGGTTAGCAATCAGCCCCAGCATTTT

j_gene: TRBJ2-7
abundance: many
d_gene: .
v_gene: TRBV5-1
CDR3aa: CASSLGALYEQYF
CDR3nt: TGCGCCAGCAGCTTGGGGGCTCTTTACGAGCAGTACTTC

j_gene: TRBJ2-3
abundance: .
d_gene: .
v_gene: TRBV5-4
CDR3aa: CASWGQAADTQYF
CDR3nt: TGTGCCAGCTGGGGGCAGGCAGCAGATACGCAGTATTTT

j_gene: TRBJ1-6
abundance: many
d_gene: TRBD1
v_gene: TRBV6-1
CDR3aa: CASRETGANSPLHF
CDR3nt: TGTGCCAGCAGAGAGACAGGGGCAAATTCACCCCTCCACTTT

j_gene: TRBJ2-1
abundance: many
d_gene: TRBD2
v_gene: TRBV7-2
CDR3aa: CASSFAGGSYNEQFF
CDR3nt: TGTGCCAGCAGCTTTGCGGGAGGTTCCTACAATGAGCAGTTCTTC

j_gene: TRBJ1-5
abundance: many
d_gene: .
v_gene: TRBV6-1
CDR3aa: CASSEAMGLGNQPQHF
CDR3nt: TGTGCCAGCAGTGAAGCAATGGGGCTGGGCAATCAGCCCCAGCATTTT

j_gene: TRBJ2-1
abundance: many
d_gene: .
v_gene: TRBV12-5
CDR3aa: CASGLDSQPYNEQFF
CDR3nt: TGTGCTAGTGGTTTGGACAGCCAACCCTACAATGAGCAGTTCTTC

j_gene: TRBJ2-7
abundance: many
d_gene: .
v_gene: TRBV28
CDR3aa: CASSPRGASRHSYEQYF
CDR3nt: TGTGCCAGCAGCCCCAGGGGGGCTAGCCGACACTCCTACGAGCAGTACTTC

j_gene: TRBJ2-1
abundance: .
d_gene: .
v_gene: TRBV30
CDR3aa: CAWSGLTYNEQFF
CDR3nt: TGTGCCTGGAGCGGGCTAACCTACAATGAGCAGTTCTTC

j_gene: TRBJ1-2
abundance: few
d_gene: .
v_gene: TRBV10-2
CDR3aa: CAGSEGSHRGYTF
CDR3nt: TGCGCCGGCAGTGAGGGCAGCCATCGAGGCTACACCTTC

j_gene: TRBJ2-7
abundance: many
d_gene: TRBD2
v_gene: TRBV7-2
CDR3aa: CASGSTSGRRQYF
CDR3nt: TGTGCCAGCGGATCGACTAGCGGGCGTCGTCAGTACTTC

j_gene: TRBJ1-4
abundance: .
d_gene: .
v_gene: TRBV28
CDR3aa: CASTESQTYDKLFF
CDR3nt: TGTGCAAGCACCGAAAGTCAGACGTATGATAAACTGTTTTTT

j_gene: TRBJ1-1
abundance: many
d_gene: .
v_gene: TRBV29-1
CDR3aa: CSVRGTVGVGDTEAFF
CDR3nt: TGCAGCGTCCGGGGGACGGTAGGGGTAGGAGACACTGAAGCTTTCTTT

j_gene: TRBJ2-5
abundance: .
d_gene: TRBD1
v_gene: TRBV12-3/TRBV12-4
CDR3aa: CASSPVDREVTQYF
CDR3nt: TGTGCCAGCAGCCCAGTCGACAGGGAAGTGACCCAGTACTTC

j_gene: TRBJ2-5
abundance: many
d_gene: TRBD2
v_gene: TRBV4-3
CDR3aa: CASSQGGLAGGQETQYF
CDR3nt: TGCGCCAGCAGCCAAGGGGGGCTAGCGGGAGGTCAAGAGACCCAGTACTTC

j_gene: TRBJ2-5
abundance: many
d_gene: .
v_gene: TRBV30
CDR3aa: CAWKSPGKETQYF
CDR3nt: TGTGCCTGGAAGAGTCCGGGGAAAGAGACCCAGTACTTC

j_gene: TRBJ2-2
abundance: medium-sized
d_gene: .
v_gene: TRBV28
CDR3aa: CASSFVGGQNTGELFF
CDR3nt: TGTGCCAGCAGTTTTGTGGGGGGACAGAACACCGGGGAGCTGTTTTTT

j_gene: TRBJ2-1
abundance: many
d_gene: .
v_gene: TRBV3-1
CDR3aa: CASSQDRSSYNEQFF
CDR3nt: TGTGCCAGCAGCCAAGATCGGAGCTCCTACAATGAGCAGTTCTTC

j_gene: TRBJ2-1
abundance: many
d_gene: TRBD2
v_gene: TRBV18
CDR3aa: CASSPPGTSYNEQFF
CDR3nt: TGTGCCAGCTCACCTCCCGGGACTAGCTACAATGAGCAGTTCTTC

j_gene: TRBJ2-5
abundance: many
d_gene: TRBD2
v_gene: TRBV29-1
CDR3aa: CSVEGAGGGETQYF
CDR3nt: TGCAGCGTTGAAGGTGCGGGGGGCGGGGAGACCCAGTACTTC

j_gene: TRBJ2-1
abundance: many
d_gene: .
v_gene: TRBV27
CDR3aa: CASSRAGSYNEQFF
CDR3nt: TGTGCCAGCAGCCGTGCCGGGTCCTACAATGAGCAGTTCTTC

j_gene: TRBJ1-2
abundance: .
d_gene: TRBD1
v_gene: TRBV2
CDR3aa: CASSVQQGRLYTF
CDR3nt: TGTGCCAGCAGTGTGCAACAGGGGAGGTTGTACACCTTC

j_gene: TRBJ2-1
abundance: few
d_gene: TRBD1
v_gene: TRBV6-1
CDR3aa: CASSRKPGQGGEQFF
CDR3nt: TGTGCCAGCAGTCGTAAGCCGGGACAGGGGGGTGAGCAGTTCTTC

j_gene: TRBJ1-2
abundance: many
d_gene: .
v_gene: TRBV5-6
CDR3aa: CASSLGFPANYGYTF
CDR3nt: TGTGCCAGCAGCTTGGGGTTTCCAGCTAACTATGGCTACACCTTC

j_gene: TRBJ2-7
abundance: few
d_gene: .
v_gene: TRBV12-3/TRBV12-4
CDR3aa: CASSLAQGILYEQYF
CDR3nt: TGTGCCAGCAGTTTAGCACAGGGAATCCTCTACGAGCAGTACTTC

j_gene: TRBJ2-3
abundance: many
d_gene: .
v_gene: TRBV20-1
CDR3aa: CSARLTGYTQYF
CDR3nt: TGCAGTGCTAGATTAACAGGGTATACGCAGTATTTT

j_gene: TRBJ2-5
abundance: many
d_gene: .
v_gene: TRBV28
CDR3aa: CASSVVNQETQYF
CDR3nt: TGTGCCAGCTCCGTTGTTAACCAAGAGACCCAGTACTTC

j_gene: TRBJ1-2
abundance: .
d_gene: .
v_gene: TRBV11-3
CDR3aa: CASSLQVPVYTF
CDR3nt: TGTGCCAGCAGCCTCCAGGTTCCCGTCTACACCTTC

j_gene: TRBJ2-7
abundance: many
d_gene: .
v_gene: TRBV12-3/TRBV12-4
CDR3aa: CASSSLLAHEQYF
CDR3nt: TGTGCCAGCAGTTCCCTTTTGGCCCACGAGCAGTACTTC

j_gene: TRBJ2-3
abundance: many
d_gene: .
v_gene: TRBV7-3
CDR3aa: CASSSQPSGNGDTQYF
CDR3nt: TGTGCCAGCAGCTCCCAGCCGTCCGGGAATGGAGATACGCAGTATTTT

j_gene: TRBJ2-1
abundance: many
d_gene: TRBD2
v_gene: TRBV5-6
CDR3aa: CASGSGGSHSYNEQFF
CDR3nt: TGTGCCAGCGGCTCCGGGGGGAGTCACTCCTACAATGAGCAGTTCTTC